This T cell receptor (beta chain) is from a study of cytomegalovirus exposure and HLA in healthy donors. All the people who gave samples were healthy bone marrow donors. In the PCR, 60 Vbeta and 13 Jbeta primers were used. Authors' processing steps: A follow-up analysis tallied 65 million to 80 million unique TCR beta chains, some 11 million shared. The method was immunoSEQ multiplex PCR; TCRdb's version includes in-frame clones alone and lacks a portion of them. That table gives V, J and clone size, and the DNA gave D and trimming. The sample contains around 180,000 clones, about 78% of which appear only once. CDR3 size: 21 residues. From germline, CDR1 is KGHSH and CDR2 LQKENI. Trimming removed 0 bases from V and 3 bases from J; junction bases left unmatched: 20.

The chain joins TRBV18 to TRBJ2-7; 10 bases match TRBD2. The sequence came from a man aged 40-50 years in good health and CMV-seronegative. Source material: PBMCs. The CDR3 region has the DNA TGTGCCAGCTCACCACCAAGGTGGGCTAGCGGGGGAGATTTTTGGGGCTACGAGCAGTACTTC. The encoded protein is CASSPPRWASGGDFWGYEQYF.